The rows below give T cell receptor beta chains drawn from one sample of a study of PD-1 and CTLA-4 blockade in melanoma. The method was immunoSEQ multiplex PCR; TCRdb's version includes in-frame clones alone and lacks a portion of them. The data hold tens of thousands of clones, with about 89% observed a single time. Sequences were derived from CD8+ T cells from peripheral blood, sampled before anti-PD-1 treatment. These receptors came from a human donor with melanoma. CDR3s include the opening cysteine and the closing phenylalanine or tryptophan. The D gene is left open where the match is weak. Rows may omit the clone size; those that give it use once, few, many or a size class.

NA,TRBV7-2,few,TRBJ2-7,CASSFGDNEQYF,TGTGCCAGCAGCTTCGGGGATAACGAGCAGTACTTC
NA,TRBV2,NA,TRBJ1-2,CASSDRDTAGGYTF,TGTGCCAGCAGTGACCGGGACACTGCTGGTGGCTACACCTTC
NA,TRBV14,NA,TRBJ1-3,CASSLFRDTIYF,TGTGCCAGCAGTTTATTCCGAGACACCATATATTTT
NA,TRBV19,NA,TRBJ2-1,CASSILGLPFNEQFF,TGTGCCAGTAGTATTTTAGGGCTACCCTTCAATGAGCAGTTCTTC
NA,TRBV11-2,NA,TRBJ1-4,CASTLGKKVGGLRGKLFF,TGTGCCAGCACCTTAGGCAAAAAGGTCGGGGGCCTAAGAGGGAAACTGTTTTTT
NA,TRBV6-5,NA,TRBJ2-1,CASSPLIGYNEQFF,TGTGCCAGCAGCCCCCTTATTGGGTACAATGAGCAGTTCTTC
NA,TRBV10-3,NA,TRBJ1-5,CAISESGYQPQHF,TGTGCCATCAGTGAGTCTGGGTATCAGCCCCAGCATTTT
NA,TRBV7-9,NA,TRBJ1-1,CASSLVGANTEAFF,TGTGCCAGCAGCTTAGTAGGGGCGAACACTGAAGCTTTCTTT
TRBD2,TRBV24-1,NA,TRBJ2-1,CATSDPGTSGSLYEQFF,TGTGCCACCAGTGATCCGGGGACTAGCGGGAGTCTCTATGAGCAGTTCTTC
TRBD1,TRBV4-1,NA,TRBJ2-2,CASSQEQGGQGASGELFF,TGCGCCAGCAGCCAAGAACAGGGCGGGCAGGGGGCGTCTGGGGAGCTGTTTTTT
TRBD1,TRBV13,NA,TRBJ1-1,CASPSGGAGTEAFF,TGTGCCAGCCCCTCAGGGGGCGCGGGCACTGAAGCTTTCTTT
NA,TRBV13,NA,TRBJ2-4,CASSLGTMRLGENKNIQYF,TGTGCCAGCAGCTTAGGAACTATGCGACTAGGCGAGAACAAAAACATTCAGTACTTC